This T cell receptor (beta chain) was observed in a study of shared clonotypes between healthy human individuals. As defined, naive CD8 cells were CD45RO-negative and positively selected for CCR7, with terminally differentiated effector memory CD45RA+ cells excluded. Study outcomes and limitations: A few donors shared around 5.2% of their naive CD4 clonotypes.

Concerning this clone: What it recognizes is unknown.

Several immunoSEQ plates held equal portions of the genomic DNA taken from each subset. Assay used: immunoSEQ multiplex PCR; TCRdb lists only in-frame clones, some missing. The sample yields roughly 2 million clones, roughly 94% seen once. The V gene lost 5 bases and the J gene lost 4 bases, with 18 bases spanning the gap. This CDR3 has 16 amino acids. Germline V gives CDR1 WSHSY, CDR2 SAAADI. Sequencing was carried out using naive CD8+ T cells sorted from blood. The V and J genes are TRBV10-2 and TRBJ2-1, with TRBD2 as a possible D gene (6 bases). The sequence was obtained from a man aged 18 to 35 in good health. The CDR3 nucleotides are TGCGCCAGCAGTCTCCCATCGGGGACTTTTTACAATGAGCAGTTCTTC. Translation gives CASSLPSGTFYNEQFF.